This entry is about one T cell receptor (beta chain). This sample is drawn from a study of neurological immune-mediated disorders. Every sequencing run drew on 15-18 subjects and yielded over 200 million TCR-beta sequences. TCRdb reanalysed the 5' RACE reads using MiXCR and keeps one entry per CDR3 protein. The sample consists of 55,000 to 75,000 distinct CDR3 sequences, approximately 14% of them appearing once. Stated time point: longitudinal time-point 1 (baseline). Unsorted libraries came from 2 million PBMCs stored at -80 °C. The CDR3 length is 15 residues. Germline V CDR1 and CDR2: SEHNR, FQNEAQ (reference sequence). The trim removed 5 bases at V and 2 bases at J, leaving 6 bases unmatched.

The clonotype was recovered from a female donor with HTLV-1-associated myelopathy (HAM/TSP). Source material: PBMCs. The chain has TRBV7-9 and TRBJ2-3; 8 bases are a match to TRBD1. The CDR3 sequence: CASSPTDRDTDTQYF. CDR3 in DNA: TGTGCCAGCAGCCCCACGGACAGGGACACAGATACGCAGTATTTT.